The present entry profiles one T cell receptor beta chain with its context. Seattle's cohort entered during active infection and was followed longitudinally. This sample was included in a study of blood T cell repertoires in COVID-19. Whole-study context: There were acute and convalescent COVID-19 samples, and they came from the United States, Italy and Spain. T cells, B-cell-depleted T cells, or PBMCs provided the cDNA or gDNA that served as material.

CDR1 and CDR2 from the germline V gene are MNHEY and SVGAGI. CDR3 size: 15 residues. Trimming removed 7 bases from V and 6 bases from J, with 19 bases in between. In the authors' methods: Reference gene primer amplification yielded estimated nucleated cell counts. Only in-frame clones appear in the TCRdb table, and some are missing; sequencing was by immunoSEQ multiplex PCR. V and J calls and clone size follow that table, whereas D and trimming were derived from the DNA. This sample has about 130,000 clones, with approximately 90% found just once. The receptor's source is a man between 50 and 59 years old with COVID-19, enrolled during active disease. The sequencing input was peripheral blood. The V and J genes are TRBV6-5 and TRBJ2-1; D is perhaps TRBD1 (5 bases). DNA of the CDR3: TGTGCCAGCACCACAAAAGGGCAGGGTGGCAATGAGCAGTTCTTC. Residues: CASTTKGQGGNEQFF.